This TCR beta chain was retrieved from a study of patients and donors after allogeneic stem cell transplantation. Germline values: CDR1 MGHRA, CDR2 YSYEKL. This CDR3 comprises 17 residues. V dropped 0 bases and J dropped 2 bases, with 13 bases sitting between them. TCRdb independently ran MiXCR on the RT-PCR reads; one entry per CDR3 protein. Among tens of thousands of distinct CDR3 sequences listed, roughly 4.9% were seen once. The chain has TRBV4-1 and TRBJ2-2; unclear D gene. Sequencing was done on a sample of blood, either unsorted or a sorted T cell fraction (not recorded which). The source of this sequence is a human donor who was either an allogeneic HSCT recipient or a stem cell or donor lymphocyte infusion donor (not recorded which). It is not recorded whose cells these are; they may come from a transplant donor. The CDR3 here is CASSQEMRSYNTGELFF. The DNA of the CDR3 is TGCGCCAGCAGCCAAGAGATGAGGAGTTACAACACCGGGGAGCTGTTTTTT.